This T cell receptor beta chain was observed in a study of cytomegalovirus exposure and HLA in healthy donors. Study-wide results and caveats: In a later analysis, specific HLA alleles were associated with around 17,000 TCR beta sequences at a 0.05 false discovery rate. Sequencing probably produced one cluster of sequence variants that were highly shared.

The PCR ran on 60 Vbeta and 13 Jbeta primers. TCRdb's table, derived via immunoSEQ multiplex PCR, lists solely in-frame clones and lacks some. The repertoire holds under 200,000 clones, roughly 84% seen once, with 0.38% in the top ten. When sampled, the donors appeared nominally healthy, though they likely had unrecorded immune exposures. From germline, CDR1 is LNHDA and CDR2 SQIVND (reference sequence). The CDR3 has 13 residues. Trimming took 5 bases from V and 4 from J, leaving 11 bases between them. For this clone: As yet, its antigen is unknown.

The TCR comes from a boy under 10 years old in good health and CMV-seronegative. Sequencing was carried out using PBMCs. J is TRBJ2-5 and V is TRBV19; D perhaps matches TRBD2 (5 bases). The CDR3 nucleotides read TGTGCCAGTAGTCAATCCGGGATAGAGACCCAGTACTTC. Translated: CASSQSGIETQYF.